This T cell receptor beta chain was profiled in a study of beta chain features in type 1 diabetes. This clone was picked up a small number of times. The antigen is unknown. The entirety of the isolated RNA underwent reverse transcription, so expressed TCRB transcripts were sequenced. Naive, central memory and regulatory T cell samples came to a mean of roughly 3.9 million reads. Method: immunoSEQ multiplex PCR; TCRdb's copy keeps in-frame clones and lacks some. The sample contains some 110,000 clones, around 17% of which appear only once. Overall study results and limits: Equally in patients and controls, PCR might preferentially amplify shorter templates. All four CD4+ subsets from Type 1 diabetes patients carried moderately but significantly shorter TCRB CDR3s.

The CDR3 runs to 17 residues. Germline V CDR1 and CDR2: LNHDA, SQIVND (reference sequence). Germline trimming cut 4 bases from V and 5 bases from J; bases unmatched to any gene: 15. V is TRBV19 and J is TRBJ2-7; 9 nucleotides agree with TRBD1. The source is a man aged 30 to 39 with type 1 diabetes. The sequenced sample consisted of central memory CD4+ T cells from blood. The CDR3 loop reads CASSTLPLGQGSHEQYF. The CDR3 coding sequence is TGTGCCAGTAGTACGCTCCCGCTGGGACAGGGTAGCCACGAGCAGTACTTC. The variable domain in full, completed from reference TRBV19 and TRBJ2-7, reads DGGITQSPKYLFRKEGQNVTLSCEQNLNHDAMYWYRQDPGQGLRLIYYSQIVNDFQKGDIAEGYSVSREKKESFPLTVTSAQKNPTAFYLCASSTLPLGQGSHEQYFGPGTRLTVT.